This T cell receptor (beta chain) was sequenced in a study of blood T cell repertoires in COVID-19. Produced via immunoSEQ multiplex PCR; TCRdb's table is partial and in-frame only. The sample records fewer than 200,000 clones, about four fifths being singletons. CDR1 and CDR2 from the germline V gene are MNHEY and SVGEGT. The CDR3 loop spans 13 amino acids. The J segment lost 7 bases and the V segment lost 2 bases, leaving 3 bases of the junction unmatched. The J gene is TRBJ2-7, the V gene TRBV6-2 or TRBV6-3, with 9 nucleotides matching TRBD1. The sequence was collected from a man between 65 and 80 years old with active or convalescent COVID-19. Sequencing was carried out using peripheral blood. The CDR3 coding sequence is TGTGCCAGCAGTTACGGGACAGGGCATGAGCAGTACTTC. Its protein product is CASSYGTGHEQYF.